The source of this T cell receptor (beta chain) is a study of T-cell reconstitution after alpha-beta-depleted transplantation in children. Unique molecular identifiers were incorporated into the prepared TCRbeta library. A single record per CDR3 protein comes from TCRdb applying MiXCR to the PCR reads. Altogether fewer than 700,000 distinct CDR3 sequences are present, 23% being singletons, with the ten largest covering around an eighth. There are 13 residues in the CDR3. In germline, CDR1 is DFQATT, CDR2 SNEGSKA (reference sequence). Trimming removed 5 bases at V and 0 bases at J, with 7 bases between.

The specimen was PBMCs, mostly from graft donor cells, collected 360 days after TCRalphabeta/CD19-depleted stem cell transplant. This receptor was taken from a boy under two years old who had a stem cell transplant for acute myeloid leukemia, so the T cells may come from the graft donor. This chain uses TRBV20-1 with TRBJ2-2; D gene uncertain. CDR3 nucleotides: TGCAGTGCTGGATCTGCGAACACCGGGGAGCTGTTTTTT. Translated, it gives CSAGSANTGELFF.